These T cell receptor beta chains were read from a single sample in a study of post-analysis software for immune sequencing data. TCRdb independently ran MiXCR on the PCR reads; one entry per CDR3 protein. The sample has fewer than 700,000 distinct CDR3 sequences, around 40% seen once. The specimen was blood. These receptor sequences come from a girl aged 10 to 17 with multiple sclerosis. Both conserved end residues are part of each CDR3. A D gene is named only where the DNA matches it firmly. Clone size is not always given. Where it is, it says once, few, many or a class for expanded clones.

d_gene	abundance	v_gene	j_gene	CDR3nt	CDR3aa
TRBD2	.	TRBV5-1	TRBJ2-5	TGCGCCAGTACGGGACTAGGCCAAGAGACCCAGTACTTC	CASTGLGQETQYF
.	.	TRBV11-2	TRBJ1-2	TGTGCCGGCAGCTTGAATCAGGGGCGGGATGGCTACACCTTC	CAGSLNQGRDGYTF
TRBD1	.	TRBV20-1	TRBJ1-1	TGCAGTGCTACCCCACAGGGGGCGACAACTGAAGCTTTCTTT	CSATPQGATTEAFF
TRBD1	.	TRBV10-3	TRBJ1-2	TGTGCCGCTCATGCCGGGACAGGCAATGGCTACACCTTC	CAAHAGTGNGYTF
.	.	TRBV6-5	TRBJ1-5	TGTGCCAGCAGTTACTCGGACCCCCTCCCCGATCAGCCCCAGCATTTT	CASSYSDPLPDQPQHF
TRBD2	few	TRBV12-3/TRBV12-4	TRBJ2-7	TGTGCCAGCAGTTCCGGACTAGCGCCTTACGAGCAGTACTTC	CASSSGLAPYEQYF
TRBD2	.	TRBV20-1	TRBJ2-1	TGCAGTGCTAGTAGCGGGGCCTACAATGAGCAGTTCTTC	CSASSGAYNEQFF
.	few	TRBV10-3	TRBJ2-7	TGTGCCATCAGTGAAATTCATGGGAGCTCCTACGAGCAGTACTTC	CAISEIHGSSYEQYF
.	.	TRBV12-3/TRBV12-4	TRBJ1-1	TGTGCCAGCAGTTTAACGGGCAGGAGAGACACTGAAGCTTTCTTT	CASSLTGRRDTEAFF
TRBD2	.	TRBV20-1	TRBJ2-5	TGCAGTGCTAGAGATCGGCTAGCGGGGGTTGGGACCCAGTACTTC	CSARDRLAGVGTQYF
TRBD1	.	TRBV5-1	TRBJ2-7	TGCGCCAGCAGCTCCCAGACAGGGTTTGGCGAGCAGTACTTC	CASSSQTGFGEQYF
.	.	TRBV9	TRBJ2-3	TGTGCCAGCAGCCCAGGGGGAGGATGGACAGATACGCAGTATTTT	CASSPGGGWTDTQYF
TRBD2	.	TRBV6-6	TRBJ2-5	TGTGCCAGCAGCTTACTAGCGGGACAAGAGACCCAGTACTTC	CASSLLAGQETQYF
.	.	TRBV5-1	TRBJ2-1	TGCGCCAGCAGCTTGGGACCGGTAGGCAGGAGTGAGCAGTTCTTC	CASSLGPVGRSEQFF
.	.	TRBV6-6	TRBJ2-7	TGTGCCAGCAGTCTTGGGTCCTACTACGAGCAGTACTTC	CASSLGSYYEQYF
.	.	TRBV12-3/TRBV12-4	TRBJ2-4	TGTGCCAGCAGCATGGGACTTTTAGCCAAAAACATTCAGTACTTC	CASSMGLLAKNIQYF
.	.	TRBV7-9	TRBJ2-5	TGTGCCAGCAGCCCCGGACCACACGGAGAGACCCAGTACTTC	CASSPGPHGETQYF
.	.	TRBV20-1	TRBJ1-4	TGCAGTGCTAGAAAGGGAAATACTAATGAAAAACTGTTTTTT	CSARKGNTNEKLFF
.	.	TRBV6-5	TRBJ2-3	TGTGCCAGCAGTTATGGGAGGAGGGATACGCAGTATTTT	CASSYGRRDTQYF
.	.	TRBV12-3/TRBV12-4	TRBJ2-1	TGTGCCAGCAATTCAAAGGGGGGCCATGAGCAGTTCTTC	CASNSKGGHEQFF
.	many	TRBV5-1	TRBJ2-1	TGCGCCAGCAGCTTGACTGGGGCGTCCTACAATGAGCAGTTCTTC	CASSLTGASYNEQFF
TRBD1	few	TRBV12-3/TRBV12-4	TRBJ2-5	TGTGCCAGCAGTAGAGAAAGGACAGGGCAGAGGGTACAGACCCAGTACTTC	CASSRERTGQRVQTQYF
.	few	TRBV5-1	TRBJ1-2	TGCGCCAGCAGCTTGGACCTCAGCACCTATGGCTACACCTTC	CASSLDLSTYGYTF
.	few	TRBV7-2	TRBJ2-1	TGTGCCAGCAGCCTAGCGTTTAGCTCCTACAATGAGCAGTTCTTC	CASSLAFSSYNEQFF
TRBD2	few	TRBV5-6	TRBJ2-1	TGTGCCAGCAGCTGGGGGACTAGTTTCAATGAGCAGTTCTTC	CASSWGTSFNEQFF
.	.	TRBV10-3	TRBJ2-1	TGTGCCATCAGTGAGCTATCAGGTCAAGAGACCCAGTTCTTC	CAISELSGQETQFF
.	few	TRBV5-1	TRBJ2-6	TGCGCCAGCAGCTGGATAGGTCTCTCTGGGGCCAACGTCCTGACTTTC	CASSWIGLSGANVLTF
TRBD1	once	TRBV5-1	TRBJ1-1	TGCGCCAGCAGCTTTCAGGGGGCTTGGAACACTGAAGCTTTCTTT	CASSFQGAWNTEAFF
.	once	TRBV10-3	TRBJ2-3	TGTGCCATCACGGTTGGGTCGGGAAGCGCAGATACGCAGTATTTT	CAITVGSGSADTQYF
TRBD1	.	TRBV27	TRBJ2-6	TGTGCCAGCACCCGGGACAGGCAATCTGGGGCCAACGTCCTGACTTTC	CASTRDRQSGANVLTF
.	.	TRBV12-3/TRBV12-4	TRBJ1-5	TGTGCCAGCAGCCTACAGGGCGCCGTCAATCAGCCCCAGCATTTT	CASSLQGAVNQPQHF
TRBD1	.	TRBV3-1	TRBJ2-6	TGTGCCAGCAGCCTTAGGACAGGGAGGTCTGGGGCCAACGTCCTGACTTTC	CASSLRTGRSGANVLTF
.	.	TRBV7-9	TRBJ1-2	TGTGCCAGCAGCTTATCCCGGGGGAGTAAGAATGGCTACACCTTC	CASSLSRGSKNGYTF
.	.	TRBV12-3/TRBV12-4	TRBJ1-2	TGTGCCAGCAGTTTATTGGTAACAGGCGGTGGCTATGGCTACACCTTC	CASSLLVTGGGYGYTF
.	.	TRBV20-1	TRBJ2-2	TGCAGTGCTAGAGAAAACTTGGGGGAGCTGTTTTTT	CSARENLGELFF
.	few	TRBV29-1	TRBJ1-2	TGCAGCGTGGGAGTGGGGCACGGCTACACCTTC	CSVGVGHGYTF
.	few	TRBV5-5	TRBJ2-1	TGTGCCAGCAGCTTTTCACAGTACAATGAGCAGTTCTTC	CASSFSQYNEQFF